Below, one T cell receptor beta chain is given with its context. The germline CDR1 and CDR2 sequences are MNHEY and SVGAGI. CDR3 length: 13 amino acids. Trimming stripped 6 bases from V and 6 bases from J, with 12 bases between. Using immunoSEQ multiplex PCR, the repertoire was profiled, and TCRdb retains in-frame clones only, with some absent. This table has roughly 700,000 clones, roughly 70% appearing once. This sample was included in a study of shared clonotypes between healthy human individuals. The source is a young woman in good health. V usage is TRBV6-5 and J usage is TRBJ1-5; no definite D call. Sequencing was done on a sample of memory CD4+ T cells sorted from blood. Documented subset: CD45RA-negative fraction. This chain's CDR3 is CASRATAGQPQHF. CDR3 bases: TGTGCCAGCAGGGCTACGGCGGGTCAGCCCCAGCATTTT.